These T cell receptor beta chains were read from a single sample in a study of T-cell memory formation after mild COVID-19. MiXCR, applied by TCRdb to the 5' RACE reads, yields one record per CDR3 protein. The sample consists of 300,000 to 400,000 distinct CDR3 sequences, 20% to 25% of them appearing once. The sample comprised PBMCs or a T cell subset sorted from them (not recorded which). Every receptor here comes from an adult woman who had mild COVID-19 (a few samples of this study predate the infection). Cell type and time point are not known. Each CDR3 is given with its conserved first and last residue. The D gene is left open where the match is weak. Some rows have no size entry. The others give once, few or many, or a class for an expanded clone.

D	V	size	J	CDR3	DNA
-	TRBV7-9	few	TRBJ2-2	CASSLSGAGTGELFF	TGTGCCAGCAGCTTATCAGGGGCGGGCACCGGGGAGCTGTTTTTT
TRBD1	TRBV9	-	TRBJ2-1	CASSIGQGEANEQFF	TGTGCCAGCAGCATTGGACAGGGGGAAGCCAATGAGCAGTTCTTC
-	TRBV2	-	TRBJ1-4	CASSAGKGKLFF	TGTGCCAGCAGTGCTGGGAAGGGAAAACTGTTTTTT
TRBD1	TRBV29-1	-	TRBJ2-7	CSVVTGTVTYEQYF	TGCAGCGTTGTTACCGGGACAGTCACCTACGAGCAGTACTTC
TRBD1	TRBV7-9	-	TRBJ1-4	CASRPGQGAPEKLFF	TGTGCCAGCAGGCCCGGACAGGGGGCACCCGAAAAACTGTTTTTT
TRBD1	TRBV6-6	many	TRBJ1-2	CASSSGQGHGYTF	TGTGCCAGCAGTTCGGGACAGGGCCATGGCTACACCTTC
TRBD1	TRBV11-2	many	TRBJ2-5	CASSEWRTGASQYF	TGTGCCAGCAGCGAGTGGCGGACAGGGGCGTCCCAGTACTTC
TRBD2	TRBV4-1	few	TRBJ2-1	CASSQEGGSDEQFF	TGCGCCAGCAGCCAAGAAGGCGGGAGCGATGAGCAGTTCTTC
-	TRBV2	few	TRBJ2-5	CASSEWGETQYF	TGTGCCAGCAGTGAATGGGGGGAGACCCAGTACTTC
TRBD1	TRBV13	-	TRBJ2-7	CASSSSTGGGNEQYF	TGTGCCAGCAGCTCGTCTACAGGGGGCGGGAACGAGCAGTACTTC
-	TRBV24-1	few	TRBJ2-7	CATSEAATGRNEQYF	TGTGCCACCAGTGAAGCGGCCACAGGGAGAAACGAGCAGTACTTC
-	TRBV4-2	-	TRBJ2-1	CASSRENFEQFF	TGTGCCAGCAGTCGAGAAAACTTTGAGCAGTTCTTC
-	TRBV4-2	-	TRBJ1-2	CASSQDHFDAVGYGYTF	TGTGCCAGCAGCCAAGATCATTTCGACGCGGTCGGCTATGGCTACACCTTC
-	TRBV7-9	many	TRBJ2-5	CASSTGETQYF	TGTGCCAGCAGCACGGGAGAGACCCAGTACTTC
-	TRBV7-6	few	TRBJ2-7	CASSLVLGGTYEQYF	TGTGCCAGCAGCTTAGTCCTGGGGGGCACCTACGAGCAGTACTTC
-	TRBV12-3/TRBV12-4	few	TRBJ2-5	CASRALRGGETQYF	TGTGCCAGCAGGGCCCTCAGGGGGGGGGAGACCCAGTACTTC
-	TRBV12-3/TRBV12-4	-	TRBJ2-3	CASSRRDGTDTQYF	TGTGCCAGCAGTAGAAGGGATGGCACAGATACGCAGTATTTT
TRBD2	TRBV5-1	-	TRBJ2-2	CASSLGRGRANTGELFF	TGCGCCAGCAGCTTGGGCCGCGGGAGGGCAAACACCGGGGAGCTGTTTTTT
-	TRBV5-1	-	TRBJ2-7	CASSLDSLRSSYEQYF	TGCGCCAGCAGCTTGGACAGCCTGCGTAGCTCCTACGAGCAGTACTTC
-	TRBV5-1	-	TRBJ2-1	CASSLGTQGGMEQFF	TGCGCCAGCAGCTTGGGCACCCAGGGGGGGATGGAGCAGTTCTTC
TRBD1	TRBV20-1	many	TRBJ1-4	CSALVRTGLNEKLFF	TGCAGTGCTCTCGTCCGGACAGGCTTGAATGAAAAACTGTTTTTT
-	TRBV3-1	many	TRBJ1-2	CASSQVPDYGYTF	TGTGCCAGCAGCCAAGTTCCAGACTATGGCTACACCTTC
-	TRBV5-1	few	TRBJ2-7	CASSLSLDYEQYF	TGCGCCAGCAGCTTGAGTCTCGACTACGAGCAGTACTTC
TRBD2	TRBV6-1	few	TRBJ2-7	CASSRIISGRAAYEQYF	TGTGCCAGCAGTAGGATTATTAGCGGGAGGGCCGCCTACGAGCAGTACTTC
-	TRBV5-6	-	TRBJ2-6	CASSLVGNSGANVLTF	TGTGCCAGCAGCTTGGTCGGTAACTCTGGGGCCAACGTCCTGACTTTC
-	TRBV19	-	TRBJ2-4	CASSIKKDWEWVPNIQYF	TGTGCCAGTAGTATTAAGAAGGACTGGGAATGGGTCCCAAACATTCAGTACTTC
-	TRBV4-3	-	TRBJ2-1	CASSQVSGWDNEQFF	TGCGCCAGCAGCCAGGTCTCGGGGTGGGACAATGAGCAGTTCTTC
TRBD2	TRBV19	-	TRBJ2-3	CASEGQGGSPDTQYF	TGTGCCAGTGAGGGCCAGGGAGGGAGTCCAGATACGCAGTATTTT
-	TRBV11-2	-	TRBJ2-1	CASSLAGSSNEQFF	TGTGCCAGCAGCTTAGCTGGTAGTTCCAATGAGCAGTTCTTC
-	TRBV6-1	-	TRBJ2-3	CATRPGTDTQYF	TGTGCCACCAGGCCCGGTACAGATACGCAGTATTTT
-	TRBV7-9	-	TRBJ1-2	CASSSSFGVPATYGYTF	TGTGCCAGCAGCTCATCCTTCGGAGTTCCCGCGACCTATGGCTACACCTTC
TRBD1	TRBV20-1	-	TRBJ1-5	CSARAPGGANQPQHF	TGCAGTGCTAGGGCGCCAGGGGGCGCGAATCAGCCCCAGCATTTT
TRBD1	TRBV12-3/TRBV12-4	-	TRBJ1-3	CASRGFRQGGGNTIYF	TGTGCCAGCAGGGGATTTAGACAGGGTGGTGGAAACACCATATATTTT
-	TRBV5-1	once	TRBJ1-3	CASSFLGSGGNTIYF	TGCGCCAGCAGCTTCCTGGGGTCCGGGGGAAACACCATATATTTT
-	TRBV12-3/TRBV12-4	-	TRBJ2-5	CASSGVGRETQYF	TGTGCCAGCAGTGGGGTAGGCCGGGAGACCCAGTACTTC
-	TRBV25-1	-	TRBJ1-1	CASSLITEAFF	TGTGCCAGCAGTTTGATCACTGAAGCTTTCTTT
TRBD2	TRBV10-2	-	TRBJ2-1	CASSGTSGNEQFF	TGCGCCAGCAGTGGTACTAGCGGCAATGAGCAGTTCTTC
TRBD1	TRBV20-1	-	TRBJ2-1	CSAPGQGGYNEQFF	TGCAGTGCCCCCGGACAGGGGGGCTACAATGAGCAGTTCTTC
TRBD1	TRBV9	few	TRBJ2-7	CASSAGTATYEQYF	TGTGCCAGCAGCGCCGGGACAGCCACCTACGAGCAGTACTTC
-	TRBV6-5	few	TRBJ1-3	CASSYDSSFGNTIYF	TGTGCCAGCAGTTACGATAGCAGCTTCGGAAACACCATATATTTT
TRBD1	TRBV20-1	few	TRBJ2-6	CSASTGQGDVNVLTF	TGCAGTGCTAGTACGGGACAGGGCGATGTCAACGTCCTGACTTTC
-	TRBV4-3	-	TRBJ2-3	CASSPKPPRDDTQYF	TGCGCCAGCAGCCCTAAGCCCCCCCGAGACGATACGCAGTATTTT